The 19 T cell receptor beta chains below were found in one sample sequenced in a study of blood T cell repertoires in COVID-19. Profiled with immunoSEQ multiplex PCR; TCRdb holds only in-frame clones, not every one. Of about 150,000 clones in the sample, approximately 90% were seen once. Sequencing was carried out using peripheral blood. The receptors stem from a man aged 18 to 29 with COVID-19, enrolled during active disease.

The rearrangement links TRBV5-1 to TRBJ2-7, with D tentatively TRBD2 (5 bases). Trimming left V 0 bases short and J 5 bases short, with 15 bases between. Looked up from germline, CDR1 is SGHRS and CDR2 is YFSETQ. The CDR3 contains 15 residues. CDR3 bases: TGCGCCAGCAGCTTGGCCCCGGAGGAGGAGCACGAGCAGTACTTC. Translation: CASSLAPEEEHEQYF.

The rearrangement uses TRBV27 and TRBJ2-1; 13 bases align to TRBD2. V lost 5 bases to trimming and J lost 3 bases; unmatched junction nucleotides: 13. There are 19 residues in the CDR3. In germline, CDR1 is MNHEY, CDR2 SMNVEV (reference sequence). The chain's CDR3 is CASSQPGLAGSDFYNEQFF. As DNA, the CDR3 is TGTGCCAGCAGTCAACCGGGACTAGCGGGATCGGACTTCTACAATGAGCAGTTCTTC.

The chain combines TRBV11-2 with TRBJ2-3; a weak D match, TRBD2 (7 bases). The CDR3 is 15 residues long. V lost 4 bases and J 0 bases, leaving 11 bases between the germline ends. Per germline, CDR1 SGHAT and CDR2 FQNNGV. The DNA of the CDR3 is TGTGCCAGCAGCTCGGGGGGCCTGAGCACAGATACGCAGTATTTT. Encoded protein: CASSSGGLSTDTQYF.

The V and J genes are TRBV7-9 and TRBJ1-2; TRBD1 matches 7 bases. Trimming at V came to 5 bases and at J to 4 bases, leaving 7 bases not matched to a gene. CDR1 and CDR2 from the germline V gene are SEHNR and FQNEAQ (reference sequence). The length of the CDR3 is 14 residues. DNA for the CDR3: TGTGCCAGCAGCCCAGGGACAGCCTTCTATGGCTACACCTTC. It codes for CASSPGTAFYGYTF.

The chain has TRBV5-4 and TRBJ2-1; D unresolved. Trimming took 0 bases from V and 5 from J, leaving 12 bases between them. The CDR3 loop spans 15 amino acids. Germline CDR1 SGHNT, CDR2 YYREEE (reference sequence). The CDR3 sequence is CASSLDVALNNEQFF. CDR3 DNA: TGTGCCAGCAGCTTGGACGTGGCACTAAACAATGAGCAGTTCTTC.

The chain combines TRBV4-3 with TRBJ2-3; no firm D call. This CDR3 contains 15 residues. Germline V gives CDR1 LGHNA, CDR2 YSLEER. Trimming removed 0 bases at V and 2 bases at J, with 9 bases between. As DNA, the CDR3 is TGCGCCAGCAGCCAAGAGAGATTTAACACAGATACGCAGTATTTT. Translating gives CASSQERFNTDTQYF.

This clone showed up just once. The rearrangement uses TRBV5-1 and TRBJ2-7; tentative D call: TRBD1 (6 bases). The CDR3 has 13 amino acids. From germline, CDR1 is SGHRS and CDR2 YFSETQ. Deletions cut 3 bases from V and 6 bases from J, with 13 bases between. The CDR3 sequence: CASSSTGTSEQYF. CDR3 in DNA: TGCGCCAGCAGCTCCACCGGGACATCCGAGCAGTACTTC. Full variable domain (missing parts from reference TRBV5-1 and TRBJ2-7): KAGVTQTPRYLIKTRGQQVTLSCSPISGHRSVSWYQQTPGQGLQFLFEYFSETQRNKGNFPGRFSGRQFSNSRSEMNVSTLELGDSALYLCASSSTGTSEQYFGPGTRLTVT.

The rearrangement uses TRBV5-5 and TRBJ2-5; D is perhaps TRBD2 (5 bases). CDR1 is SGHKS and CDR2 is YYEKEE in the germline V gene (reference sequence). This CDR3 has 14 amino acids. With 4 bases removed from V and 2 bases from J, the gap between germline ends came to 12 bases. The CDR3 nucleotides are TGTGCCAGCAGCCACGGACTCAAACAAGAGACCCAGTACTTC. Protein product: CASSHGLKQETQYF.

The gene calls are TRBV28 and TRBJ2-1, with 11 bases matching TRBD2. Germline CDR1 reads MDHEN; CDR2 reads SYDVKM. V was clipped by 9 bases and J by 5 bases; unmatched bases: 9. This CDR3 has 15 amino acids. The CDR3 here is CARDATSGIHNEQFF. In nucleotides, the CDR3 is TGTGCCAGGGATGCGACTAGCGGGATCCACAATGAGCAGTTCTTC.

The chain links TRBV28 to TRBJ2-1; the match to TRBD2 covers 13 bases. V lost 1 base and J lost 0; bases outside the gene matches: 3. Germline V CDR1 and CDR2: MDHEN, SYDVKM. The CDR3 is 18 amino acids. The chain's CDR3 is CASSLLGTSGVSYNEQFF. CDR3 coding DNA: TGTGCCAGCAGTTTATTAGGGACTAGCGGGGTCTCCTACAATGAGCAGTTCTTC.

V and J are TRBV13 and TRBJ2-7; 9 bases line up with TRBD2. CDR3 length equals 16 residues. The germline V gene encodes CDR1 PRHDT and CDR2 FYEKMQ (reference sequence). The ends lost 5 bases at V and 4 bases at J; junction bases unmatched: 12. The CDR3 DNA is TGTGCCAGCAGCCGTACCGCGGGACTAGCAAGGTACGAGCAGTACTTC. This translates into CASSRTAGLARYEQYF.

The chain has TRBV6-5 and TRBJ1-1; D is perhaps TRBD1 (5 bases). V lost 10 bases and J lost 7, with 16 bases in between. CDR1 and CDR2 (germline): MNHEY, SVGAGI. The CDR3 sequence is 12 residues long. As DNA, the CDR3 is TGTGCCACCAGAAAAGGGGCTGGTGAAGCTTTCTTT. Translation gives CATRKGAGEAFF.

This chain links TRBV5-1 with TRBJ1-1, with TRBD1 matching 11 bases. The CDR3 is 16 amino acids. With 1 base clipped from V and 1 base from J, the junction kept 3 bases outside the gene matches. Germline-derived CDR1 and CDR2 are SGHRS and YFSETQ. The CDR3 sequence: CASSLLGTGGNTEAFF. As DNA, the CDR3 is TGCGCCAGCAGCTTGTTGGGGACAGGGGGGAACACTGAAGCTTTCTTT. The full variable domain, rest sourced from reference TRBV5-1 and TRBJ1-1, is KAGVTQTPRYLIKTRGQQVTLSCSPISGHRSVSWYQQTPGQGLQFLFEYFSETQRNKGNFPGRFSGRQFSNSRSEMNVSTLELGDSALYLCASSLLGTGGNTEAFFGQGTRLTVV.

This sequence joins TRBV4-3 and TRBJ2-2, with D unclear. Germline CDR1 reads LGHNA; CDR2 reads YSLEER. Trimming left V 1 base short and J 4 bases short, with 10 bases between. This CDR3 region has 15 residues. This CDR3 reads CASSQGPQITGELFF. The CDR3 DNA sequence: TGCGCCAGCAGCCAAGGACCACAGATCACCGGGGAGCTGTTTTTT.

This sequence joins TRBV15 and TRBJ2-1, with 10 bases that match TRBD2. After removal of 0 bases from V and 0 bases from J, the junction contained 5 bases not matched to a gene. The CDR3 covers 18 residues. CDR1 is LNHNV and CDR2 is YYDKDF in the germline V gene (reference sequence). CDR3 sequence (DNA): TGTGCCACCAGCAGAGATACCAGCGGGAGGGTCTCCTACAATGAGCAGTTCTTC. Protein: CATSRDTSGRVSYNEQFF.

This chain uses TRBV5-6 with TRBJ2-7; TRBD2 might be the D (5 bases). V was shortened by 4 bases and J by 2 bases, with 13 bases between the two germline ends. Germline values: CDR1 SGHDT, CDR2 YYEEEE. The CDR3 is 14 residues long. For the CDR3, the DNA is TGTGCCAGCAGCCCGTGGACTCTTACCTACGAGCAGTACTTC. It specifies CASSPWTLTYEQYF.

This chain links TRBV19 with TRBJ2-7; 9 bases match TRBD1. Germline lookup yields CDR1 LNHDA and CDR2 SQIVND (reference sequence). Germline trimming cut 5 bases from V and 6 bases from J; bases unmatched to any gene: 8. The CDR3 extends over 14 amino acids. Here the CDR3 reads CASSLRDRVTEQYF. CDR3 sequence (DNA): TGTGCCAGTAGTCTCCGGGACAGGGTAACCGAGCAGTACTTC.

About this clone itself: Relative to the germline gene, one junction end is altered; a read error may explain this. This chain uses TRBV11-2 with TRBJ2-7; 7 positions agree with TRBD1. CDR1 and CDR2 (germline): SGHAT, FQNNGV. There are 13 residues in the CDR3. CDR3 loop: CASRLDRVHEQYF. CDR3 DNA: TGTGCCAGCAGATTAGACAGGGTCCACGAGCAGTACTTC.

This chain links TRBV14 with TRBJ2-5; tentatively, D is TRBD1 (6 bases). V shed 3 bases and J shed 7 bases, with 12 bases lying between them. The CDR3 sequence is 13 residues long. Germline V gene lookup returns CDR1 SGHDN and CDR2 FVKESK. The CDR3 loop reads CASSQFGGRTQYF. The CDR3 DNA follows: TGTGCCAGCAGCCAGTTTGGGGGCCGGACCCAGTACTTC. Based on the CDR3 plus reference TRBV14 and TRBJ2-5, the full variable domain is EAGVTQFPSHSVIEKGQTVTLRCDPISGHDNLYWYRRVMGKEIKFLLHFVKESKQDESGMPNNRFLAERTGGTYSTLKVQPAELEDSGVYFCASSQFGGRTQYFGPGTRLLVL.